These 20 T cell receptor beta chains were all obtained from the same sample, sequenced in a study of blood T cells in healthy people across ages. A second PCR of roughly 7 to 11 cycles used a sample-barcoded 5' primer and a J-beta primer mix. TCRdb re-called the 5' RACE reads through MiXCR, storing one row per CDR3 protein. The table has around 870,000 distinct CDR3 sequences, 29% seen once. The sequenced sample consisted of blood. The source is an elderly woman in good health.

This clonotype was counted at least ten times. V gene TRBV20-1 combines with J gene TRBJ2-3, with D perhaps matching TRBD1 or TRBD2 (6 bases each). This CDR3 contains 17 residues. Trimming cost V 7 bases and J 0 bases, with 23 bases left between them. Germline-derived CDR1 and CDR2 are DFQATT and SNEGSKA (reference sequence). The CDR3 spells CSGTGVGGGPSTDTQYF. The CDR3 nucleotides are TGCAGTGGGACGGGAGTTGGTGGGGGCCCTAGCACAGATACGCAGTATTTT.

This clonotype showed up many times. The V and J genes are TRBV7-9 and TRBJ1-1; TRBD1 might be the D (6 bases). The CDR3 runs to 16 residues. Germline CDR1 SEHNR, CDR2 FQNEAQ (reference sequence). V lost 3 bases to trimming and J lost 5 bases, with 19 bases between them. The CDR3 DNA sequence: TGTGCCAGCAGCTTCCGCGTCAGCTCCAGGGGAACTGAAGCTTTCTTT. It is translated as CASSFRVSSRGTEAFF.

The table lists this clonotype with many counts. The genes are TRBV6-1 and TRBJ2-3; 9 bases line up with TRBD1. The CDR3 spans 16 residues. CDR1 is MNHNS and CDR2 is SASEGT in the germline V gene. V lost 1 base, J lost 4 bases, and 6 bases stayed unmatched. CDR3 nucleotide sequence: TGTGCCAGCAGTGAAGTCGGGGACAGGGTTGCAGATACGCAGTATTTT. Translated: CASSEVGDRVADTQYF.

Remarks on this clonotype: A much more abundant neighbour one base away suggests this may be a read error. The chain is built from TRBV28 and TRBJ2-7; 10 bases fit TRBD2. CDR1 is MDHEN, CDR2 SYDVKM, per germline. The CDR3 runs to 13 residues. V lost 7 bases and J lost 8; bases outside the gene matches: 8. The CDR3 region has the DNA TGTGCCAGCAAGCTAGCGGGGGATTACAAGCAGTACTTC. Its protein product is CASKLAGDYKQYF.

With respect to this clonotype: Possible read error: a much larger clone is one base away. The rearrangement links TRBV20-1 to TRBJ2-3; 7 positions agree with TRBD2. The germline V gene encodes CDR1 DFQATT and CDR2 SNEGSKA (reference sequence). This CDR3 spans 13 amino acids. The CDR3 coding sequence is TGCGGTGCTTACGGGACTACAACCTATACGCAGTATTTT. Its protein is CGAYGTTTYTQYF.

This clonotype was seen once. A read error is possible here, since a much larger clone lies one base away. The chain joins TRBV27 to TRBJ2-1; no clear D. There are 14 residues in the CDR3. The germline V gene has CDR1 MNHEY and CDR2 SMNVEV (reference sequence). DNA for the CDR3: TGTGCCAGCAGGGAAGCACCCTCCTACAATGAGCAGGTCTTC. As protein: CASREAPSYNEQVF.

In regard to this clonotype: A much larger clone lies one base from this, so it may be a read error. V usage is TRBV18 and J usage is TRBJ2-1; D not resolved. The CDR3 consists of 15 residues. The V end lost 5 bases, the J end lost 13 bases, and 24 bases lay between the germline ends. Germline V lookup: CDR1 KGHSH, CDR2 LQKENI. CDR3 protein: CASSTDLGLEETQFF. As DNA, the CDR3 is TGTGCCAGCTCAACAGACCTAGGTCTTGAGGAGACCCAGTTCTTC.

This rearrangement joins TRBV6-6 to TRBJ2-1; 7 bases fit TRBD2. This CDR3 region has 13 residues. CDR1 is MNHNY, CDR2 SVGAGI, per germline (reference sequence). J lost 6 bases, V lost 10 bases, and 9 bases had no gene match. The CDR3, as DNA: TGTGCCAAGAACGGGACTACCCCCAATGAGCAGTTCTTC. It specifies CAKNGTTPNEQFF.

In its sample, this clonotype was seen a few times. The CDR3 reads CASSEGSGGVSDEQFF. CDR3 in DNA: TGTGCCAGCAGTGAGGGAAGCGGGGGGGTCTCCGATGAGCAGTTCTTC. The chain recombines TRBV2 with TRBJ2-1, with 10 bases lining up with TRBD2. In germline, CDR1 is SNHLY, CDR2 FYNNEI. The CDR3 length is 16 residues. Unmatched junction bases numbered 10, after V lost 3 bases and J lost 8 bases.

The genes are TRBV20-1 and TRBJ2-3; D might be TRBD1 or TRBD2, each matching 5 bases. Trimming left V 6 bases short and J 2 bases short, with 12 bases between. This CDR3 contains 13 residues. Germline V gene sequence: CDR1 DFQATT, CDR2 SNEGSKA (reference sequence). The DNA of the CDR3 is TGCAGTGCGGAGGACACTATCACAGATACGCAGTATTTT. Translated, it gives CSAEDTITDTQYF.

The chain uses TRBV6-2 or TRBV6-3 and TRBJ2-3; D remains unclear. The V gene's germline CDR1 is MNHEY and CDR2 SVGEGT. The CDR3 runs to 14 residues. V was clipped by 0 bases and J by 8 bases, with 12 bases between them. The CDR3 sequence is CASSYSRTTGTQYF. CDR3 DNA: TGTGCCAGCAGTTACTCTAGGACCACGGGTACGCAGTATTTT.

In this sample, this clonotype turned up a few times. The V and J genes are TRBV6-2 or TRBV6-3 and TRBJ1-2; D not certain. Germline assignment: CDR1 MNHEY and CDR2 SVGEGT. This CDR3 has 16 residues. Between the trimmed V and J ends, which lost 6 bases and 1 base, there was a span of 18 bases. The CDR3 DNA reads as TGTGCCAGCAGCCCTACCCCGGGAGCCTATAACTATGGCTACACCTTC. Protein: CASSPTPGAYNYGYTF.

This clonotype came up a few times. The V call is TRBV5-4, the J call TRBJ1-6; TRBD1 aligns across 7 bases. The junction had 6 bases not matched to a gene; V was cut back by 1 base and J by 8 bases. CDR1 is SGHNT, CDR2 YYREEE, per germline (reference sequence). The CDR3 spans 15 residues. CDR3 residues: CASSLREGAYSPLHF. CDR3 sequence (DNA): TGTGCCAGCAGCTTGCGTGAGGGGGCGTATTCACCCCTCCACTTT. The full variable domain, in which reference TRBV5-4 and TRBJ1-6 provide the parts outside the CDR3, is ETGVTQSPTHLIKTRGQQVTLRCSSQSGHNTVSWYQQALGQGPQFIFQYYREEENGRGNFPPRFSGLQFPNYSSELNVNALELDDSALYLCASSLREGAYSPLHFGNGTRLTVT.

Of note for this clonotype: At one of its ends the junction is not consistent with the germline gene, which may arise from a read error. The chain is built from TRBV5-1 and TRBJ2-3, with D perhaps being TRBD1 or TRBD2 (5 bases each). Germline values: CDR1 SGHRS, CDR2 YFSETQ. This CDR3 has 14 amino acids. The CDR3 bases are TGCGCCAGCAGCTTGGGGGACGGCACAGATACGCGGTATTTT. Its translation is CASSLGDGTDTRYF.

This clonotype showed up many times. The chain joins TRBV7-9 to TRBJ2-7; 7 bases are a match to TRBD1. This CDR3 region has 15 residues. Per germline, CDR1 SEHNR and CDR2 FQNEAQ (reference sequence). Losses at the gene ends were 0 bases for V and 2 bases for J; bases not matched to a gene: 4. The CDR3 DNA reads TGTGCCAGCAGCTTAGCCGACAGGGCGGCCTACGAGCAGTACTTC. Protein: CASSLADRAAYEQYF.

V and J are TRBV12-3 or TRBV12-4 and TRBJ1-3, with D possibly being TRBD1 (5 bases). Trimming took 10 bases from V and 0 from J, leaving 19 bases between them. The CDR3 is 16 amino acids. The CDR3 DNA follows: TGTGCCACCGAGAAGGGACGGATCTACTCTGGAAACACCATATATTTT. Translated, it gives CATEKGRIYSGNTIYF.

This clonotype was counted between two and nine times. Possible read error: a much larger clone is one base away. The rearrangement links TRBV20-1 to TRBJ2-7; D is tentatively TRBD1 or TRBD2 (5 bases each). V was cut by 3 bases and J by 7 bases, with 19 bases left in between. Germline values: CDR1 DFQATT, CDR2 SNEGSKA (reference sequence). The CDR3 is 14 residues long. The CDR3 coding sequence is TGCAGTGCTAGGCCCCAGGGAGCCTACAATGAGCAGTACTTC. It encodes CSARPQGAYNEQYF.

The V gene is TRBV2, the J gene TRBJ1-4, with unresolved D. Trimming removed 4 bases at V and 5 bases at J, with 17 bases between. Germline CDR1 SNHLY, CDR2 FYNNEI. The CDR3 runs 16 residues. The CDR3 sequence is CASSGSGAAMNEKLFF. CDR3 sequence (DNA): TGTGCCAGCAGTGGGAGCGGAGCGGCTATGAATGAAAAACTGTTTTTT.

This clonotype has a count of ten or more. The rearrangement joins TRBV7-2 to TRBJ2-1; 9 bases are a match to TRBD2. V shed 6 bases, J shed 10 bases, and the junction held 13 bases outside the gene matches. From germline, CDR1 is SGHTA and CDR2 FQGNSA. The CDR3 has 15 residues. CDR3 residues: CASRRRAGGSGEQFF. The DNA for the CDR3 is TGTGCCAGCAGACGGAGGGCGGGGGGGTCCGGCGAGCAGTTCTTC.

This clonotype appeared many times. This chain uses TRBV4-3 with TRBJ2-6; D is unresolved. The CDR3 consists of 15 residues. The germline V gene has CDR1 LGHNA and CDR2 YSLEER. V was trimmed by 3 bases and J by 0 bases, leaving 6 bases between them. The CDR3 loop is CASSHDSSGANVLTF. In nucleotides, the CDR3 is TGCGCCAGCAGCCATGATTCCTCTGGGGCCAACGTCCTGACTTTC.